Listed here are 8 T cell receptor beta chains from one sample, sequenced in a study of CD8 T cells in ankylosing spondylitis. Which antigens these TCRs recognize remains unknown. TCRdb analysed the 5' RACE reads with MiXCR anew, one entry per CDR3 protein. The table shows about 540,000 distinct CDR3 sequences, with approximately 11% occurring only once. Study-level results: A motif in TCR beta, a set of roughly eight highly homologous variants, appeared characteristic of ankylosing spondylitis blood.

The source material was blood, either unsorted or a sorted T cell fraction (not recorded which). Source of these receptors: a male donor with ankylosing spondylitis.

This clonotype occurred a few times. The rearrangement uses TRBV30 and TRBJ2-1; D unclear. Germline assignment: CDR1 GTSNPN and CDR2 SVGIG (reference sequence). This CDR3 is 13 amino acids long. The ends were cut back, 0 bases at V and 4 bases at J, with 7 bases in the middle. The CDR3 region is CAWSVDPYNEQFF. The CDR3 DNA follows: TGTGCCTGGAGTGTAGACCCTTACAATGAGCAGTTCTTC.

This clonotype was counted between two and nine times. The rearrangement joins TRBV7-2 to TRBJ1-2; D possibly corresponds to TRBD1 (6 bases). The germline V gene encodes CDR1 SGHTA and CDR2 FQGNSA. The CDR3 is 14 amino acids. The V and J ends lost 3 bases and 2 bases respectively, with 10 bases between them. CDR3 protein: CASSLGHLNYGYTF. DNA for the CDR3: TGTGCCAGCAGCTTGGGACACCTGAACTATGGCTACACCTTC.

This clonotype was seen only a few times. The chain is built from TRBV20-1 and TRBJ2-1; the D is unclear. Deletions cut 1 base from V and 4 bases from J, with 17 bases between. Germline CDR1 is DFQATT and CDR2 is SNEGSKA (reference sequence). The CDR3 is made up of 16 amino acids. The CDR3 coding sequence is TGCAGTGCTAGAGTAGCCCGTGTGGTGGGTTACAATGAGCAGTTCTTC. It translates to CSARVARVVGYNEQFF.

The V call is TRBV4-2, the J call TRBJ2-2, with TRBD1 as a possible D gene (6 bases). This CDR3 region has 15 residues. Trimming removed 0 bases at V and 6 bases at J, with 11 bases between. From germline, CDR1 is LGHNA and CDR2 YNFKEQ. CDR3 coding DNA: TGTGCCAGCAGCCAAGACAGGGGCCGACCCGGGGAGCTGTTTTTT. Translation: CASSQDRGRPGELFF.

Comment on this clonotype: Possible read error: a much larger clone is one base away. The chain couples TRBV24-1 to TRBJ2-1; unclear D gene. V was shortened by 0 bases and J by 4 bases, with 6 bases between the two germline ends. Germline CDR1 is KGHDR and CDR2 is SFDVKD. The CDR3 has 14 amino acids. The CDR3 sequence is CATSDLLGYNEQFF. The DNA of the CDR3 is TGTGCCACCAGTGATTTGTTGGGTTACAATGAGCAGTTCTTC.

CDR3 sequence (DNA): TGCAGTGCTAGAGAAGCGGGATGCGTGCAGTACGTC. Translation gives CSAREAGCVQYV. The chain links TRBV20-1 to TRBJ2-7; 7 bases line up with TRBD2. Trimming took 0 bases from V and 9 from J; bases not matched to a gene: 5. From germline, CDR1 is DFQATT and CDR2 SNEGSKA (reference sequence). This CDR3 has 12 residues.

The chain has TRBV3-1 and TRBJ2-3; 13 nucleotides align to TRBD2. The CDR3 length is 18 residues. V gave up 0 bases and J gave up 6 bases; unmatched junction bases: 9. CDR1 and CDR2 (germline): LGHDT, YNNKEL (reference sequence). CDR3 nucleotides: TGTGCCAGCAGCCAAGATTCCCTAACTAGCGGGAGGGCGGATACGCAGTATTTT. Its protein product is CASSQDSLTSGRADTQYF.

This clonotype was seen a few times. The V and J genes are TRBV6-1 and TRBJ1-6, with TRBD1 matching over 8 bases. This CDR3 region has 15 residues. Looked up from germline, CDR1 is MNHNS and CDR2 is SASEGT. V was clipped by 6 bases and J by 8 bases; unmatched bases: 9. The CDR3 DNA is TGTGCCAGCAGCCCCGAGGAGACAGGGGATTCACCCCTCCACTTT. Its protein is CASSPEETGDSPLHF.